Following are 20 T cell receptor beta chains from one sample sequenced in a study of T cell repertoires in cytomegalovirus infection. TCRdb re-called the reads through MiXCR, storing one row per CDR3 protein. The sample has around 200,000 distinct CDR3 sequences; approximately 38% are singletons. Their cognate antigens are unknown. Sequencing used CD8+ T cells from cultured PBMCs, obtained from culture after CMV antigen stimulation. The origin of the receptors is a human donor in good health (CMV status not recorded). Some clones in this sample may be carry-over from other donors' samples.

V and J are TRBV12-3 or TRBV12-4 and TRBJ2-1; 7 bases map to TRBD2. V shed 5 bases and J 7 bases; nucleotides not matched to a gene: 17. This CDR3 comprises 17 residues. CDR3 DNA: TGTGCCAGCAGTCCTCCCCGAGGAGAGGAGGGAGGGAATGAGCAGTTCTTC. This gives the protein CASSPPRGEEGGNEQFF.

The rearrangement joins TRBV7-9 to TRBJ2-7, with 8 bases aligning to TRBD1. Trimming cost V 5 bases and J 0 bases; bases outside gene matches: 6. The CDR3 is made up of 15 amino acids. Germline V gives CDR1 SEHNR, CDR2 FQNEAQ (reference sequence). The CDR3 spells CASSLRQGNSYEQYF. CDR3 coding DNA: TGTGCCAGCAGCCTCCGACAGGGGAACTCCTACGAGCAGTACTTC.

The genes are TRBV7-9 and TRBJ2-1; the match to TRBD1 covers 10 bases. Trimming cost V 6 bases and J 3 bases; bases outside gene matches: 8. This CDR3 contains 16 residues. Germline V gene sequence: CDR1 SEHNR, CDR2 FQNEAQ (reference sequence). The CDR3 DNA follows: TGTGCCAGCAGTTTTGACAGGGGGCTTTTCTACAATGAGCAGTTCTTC. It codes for CASSFDRGLFYNEQFF.

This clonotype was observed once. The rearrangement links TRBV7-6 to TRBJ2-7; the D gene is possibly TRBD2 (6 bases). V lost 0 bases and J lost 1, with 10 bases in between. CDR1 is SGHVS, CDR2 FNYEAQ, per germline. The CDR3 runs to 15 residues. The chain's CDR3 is CASSLALGGSYEQYF. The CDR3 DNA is TGTGCCAGCAGCTTAGCGCTCGGGGGATCCTACGAGCAGTACTTC.

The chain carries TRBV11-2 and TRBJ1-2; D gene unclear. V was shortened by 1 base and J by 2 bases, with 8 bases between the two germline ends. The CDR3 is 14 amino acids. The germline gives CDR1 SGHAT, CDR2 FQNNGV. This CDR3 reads CASSLVSGNYGYTF. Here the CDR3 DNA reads TGTGCCAGCAGCTTAGTATCCGGGAACTATGGCTACACCTTC.

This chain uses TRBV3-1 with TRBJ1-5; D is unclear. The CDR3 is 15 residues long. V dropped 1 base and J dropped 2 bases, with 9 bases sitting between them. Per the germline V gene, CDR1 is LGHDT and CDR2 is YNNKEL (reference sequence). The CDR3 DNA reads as TGTGCCAGCAGCCAAGGACGGTCGGGCAATCAGCCCCAGCATTTT. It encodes CASSQGRSGNQPQHF.

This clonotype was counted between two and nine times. CDR3 sequence (DNA): TGTGCCAGCAGCCTATGGGACCACTCCTACGAGCAGTACTTC. It translates to CASSLWDHSYEQYF. This sequence joins TRBV9 and TRBJ2-7; perhaps D is TRBD1 or TRBD2 (5 bases each). The V and J ends lost 4 bases and 0 bases respectively, with 11 bases between them. Germline V lookup: CDR1 SGDLS, CDR2 YYNGEE. This CDR3 comprises 14 residues.

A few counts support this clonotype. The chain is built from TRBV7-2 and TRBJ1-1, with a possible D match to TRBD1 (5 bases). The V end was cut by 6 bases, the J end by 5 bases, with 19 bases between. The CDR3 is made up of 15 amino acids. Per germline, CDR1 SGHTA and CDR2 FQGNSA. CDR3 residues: CASSLRGAGRTEAFF. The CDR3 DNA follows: TGTGCCAGCAGTTTAAGAGGGGCCGGGAGGACTGAAGCTTTCTTT. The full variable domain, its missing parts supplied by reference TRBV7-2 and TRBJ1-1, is GAGVSQSPSNKVTEKGKDVELRCDPISGHTALYWYRQSLGQGLEFLIYFQGNSAPDKSGLPSDRFSAERTGGSVSTLTIQRTQQEDSAVYLCASSLRGAGRTEAFFGQGTRLTVV.

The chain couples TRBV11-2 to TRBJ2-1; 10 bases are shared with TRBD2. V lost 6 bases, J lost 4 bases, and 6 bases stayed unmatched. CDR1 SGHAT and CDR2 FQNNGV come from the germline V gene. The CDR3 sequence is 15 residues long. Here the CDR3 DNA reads TGTGCCAGCAGACCGGGACTAGCGATATACAATGAGCAGTTCTTC. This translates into CASRPGLAIYNEQFF.

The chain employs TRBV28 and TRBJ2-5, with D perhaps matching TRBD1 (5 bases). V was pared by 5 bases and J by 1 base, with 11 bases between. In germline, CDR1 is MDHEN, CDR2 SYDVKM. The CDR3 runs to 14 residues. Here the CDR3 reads CASSTDSLQETQYF. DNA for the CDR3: TGTGCCAGCAGTACTGACAGTCTCCAAGAGACCCAGTACTTC.

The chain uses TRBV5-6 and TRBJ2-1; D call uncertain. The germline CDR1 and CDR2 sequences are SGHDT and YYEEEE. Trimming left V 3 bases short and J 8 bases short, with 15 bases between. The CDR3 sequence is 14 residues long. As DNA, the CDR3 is TGTGCCAGCAGCTCCATTATGCCCCGAGATGAGCAGTTCTTC. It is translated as CASSSIMPRDEQFF.

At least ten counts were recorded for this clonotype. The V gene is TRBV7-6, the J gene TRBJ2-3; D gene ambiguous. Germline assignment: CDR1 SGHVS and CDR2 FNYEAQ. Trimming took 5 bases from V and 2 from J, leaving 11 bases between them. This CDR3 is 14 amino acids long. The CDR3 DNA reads TGTGCCAGCAGCCTCGGGCGTGCCACAGATACGCAGTATTTT. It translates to CASSLGRATDTQYF.

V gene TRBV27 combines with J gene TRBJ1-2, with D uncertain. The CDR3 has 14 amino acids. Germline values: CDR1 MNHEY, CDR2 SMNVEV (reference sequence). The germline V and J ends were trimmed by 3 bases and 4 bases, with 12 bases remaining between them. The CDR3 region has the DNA TGTGCCAGCAGTTTTAGTTCGGTCGGCTATGGCTACACCTTC. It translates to CASSFSSVGYGYTF.

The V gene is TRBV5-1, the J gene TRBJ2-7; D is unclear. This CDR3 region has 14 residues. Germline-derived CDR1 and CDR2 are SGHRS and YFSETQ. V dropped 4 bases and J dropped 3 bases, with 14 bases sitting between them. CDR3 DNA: TGCGCCAGCAGCGTCCGGGCCAGGCTCTACGAGCAGTACTTC. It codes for CASSVRARLYEQYF.

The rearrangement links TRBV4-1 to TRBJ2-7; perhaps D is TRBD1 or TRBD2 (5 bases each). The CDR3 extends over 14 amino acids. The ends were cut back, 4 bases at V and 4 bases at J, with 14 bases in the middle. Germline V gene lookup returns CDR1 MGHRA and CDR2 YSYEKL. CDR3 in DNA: TGCGCCAGCAGCCTCCCGGGGCCCTTTTACGAGCAGTACTTC. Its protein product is CASSLPGPFYEQYF.

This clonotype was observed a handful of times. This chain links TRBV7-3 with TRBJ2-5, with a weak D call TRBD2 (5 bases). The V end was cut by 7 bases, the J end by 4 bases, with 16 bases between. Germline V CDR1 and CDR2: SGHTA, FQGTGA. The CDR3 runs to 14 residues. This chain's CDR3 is CASTGEERPETQYF. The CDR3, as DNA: TGTGCCAGCACCGGGGAAGAGCGTCCAGAGACCCAGTACTTC.

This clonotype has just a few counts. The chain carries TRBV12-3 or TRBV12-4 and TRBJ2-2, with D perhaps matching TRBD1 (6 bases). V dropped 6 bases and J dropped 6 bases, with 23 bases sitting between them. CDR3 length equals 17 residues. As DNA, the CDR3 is TGTGCCAGCAGCCCAGTTTTGAGGGGGAGAGGGCCCGGGGAGCTGTTTTTT. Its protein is CASSPVLRGRGPGELFF.

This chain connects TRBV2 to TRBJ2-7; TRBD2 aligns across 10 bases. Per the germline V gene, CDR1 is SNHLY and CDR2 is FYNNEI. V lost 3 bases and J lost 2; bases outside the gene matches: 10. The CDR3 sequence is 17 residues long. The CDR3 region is CASSEVTGTSVTYEQYF. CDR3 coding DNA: TGTGCCAGCAGTGAGGTGACAGGGACTAGCGTCACCTACGAGCAGTACTTC.

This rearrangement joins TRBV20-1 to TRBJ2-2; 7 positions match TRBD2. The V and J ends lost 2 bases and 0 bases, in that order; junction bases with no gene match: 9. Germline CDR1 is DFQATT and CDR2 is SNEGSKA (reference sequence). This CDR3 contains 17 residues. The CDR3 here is CSARRASGYANTGELFF. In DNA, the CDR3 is TGCAGTGCTAGACGGGCTAGCGGTTACGCGAACACCGGGGAGCTGTTTTTT.

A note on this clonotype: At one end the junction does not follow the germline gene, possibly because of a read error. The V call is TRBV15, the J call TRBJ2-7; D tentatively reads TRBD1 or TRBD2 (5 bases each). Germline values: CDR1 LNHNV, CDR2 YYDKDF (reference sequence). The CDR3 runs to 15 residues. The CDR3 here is CATSRGDLSTYVQYF. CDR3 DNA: TGTGCCACCAGCAGAGGGGACCTATCAACCTACGTGCAGTACTTC.